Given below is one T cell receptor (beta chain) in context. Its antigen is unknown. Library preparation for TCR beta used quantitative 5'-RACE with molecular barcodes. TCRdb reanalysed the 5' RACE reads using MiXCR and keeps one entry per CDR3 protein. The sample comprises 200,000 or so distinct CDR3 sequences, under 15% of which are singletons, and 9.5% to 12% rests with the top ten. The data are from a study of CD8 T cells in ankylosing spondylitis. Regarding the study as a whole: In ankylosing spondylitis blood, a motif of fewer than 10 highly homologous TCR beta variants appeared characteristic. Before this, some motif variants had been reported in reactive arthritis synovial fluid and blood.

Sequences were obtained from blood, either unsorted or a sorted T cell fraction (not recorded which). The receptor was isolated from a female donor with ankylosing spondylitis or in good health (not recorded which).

The CDR3 here is CASSLETWGQPQHF. Written as DNA, the CDR3 is TGTGCCAGCAGCTTAGAGACCTGGGGCCAGCCCCAGCATTTT. V is TRBV7-2 and J is TRBJ1-5, with TRBD1 as a possible D gene (5 bases). The CDR3 has 14 amino acids. The germline V gene encodes CDR1 SGHTA and CDR2 FQGNSA. The germline V and J ends were trimmed by 1 base and 7 bases, with 11 bases remaining between them.